The 10 T cell receptor beta chains presented below share a single source sample, sequenced in a study of blood T cell repertoires in COVID-19. The table came from immunoSEQ multiplex PCR; TCRdb's copy has only in-frame clones and leaves some out. The table records under 300,000 clones, about nine tenths of them present only once. The sample consisted of PBMCs or T cells enriched from blood (not recorded which). All receptors come from a woman in her twenties or thirties with acute COVID-19.

The V call is TRBV18, the J call TRBJ2-1; D is perhaps TRBD2 (6 bases). Germline V CDR1 and CDR2: KGHSH, LQKENI. There are 15 residues in the CDR3. Trimming left V 2 bases short and J 2 bases short, with 10 bases between. CDR3 sequence reads: CASSPSSGPYNEQFF. CDR3 bases: TGTGCCAGCTCACCAAGTAGCGGTCCCTACAATGAGCAGTTCTTC.

V and J are TRBV7-8 and TRBJ2-1; 8 bases are a match to TRBD1. The V gene end was trimmed by 3 bases and the J gene end by 4 bases; junction bases not matched to a gene: 5. Germline V CDR1 and CDR2: SGHVS, FQNEAQ. CDR3 size: 15 residues. Here the CDR3 reads CASSFLGTGYNEQFF. In DNA, the CDR3 is TGTGCCAGCAGCTTTCTCGGGACAGGATACAATGAGCAGTTCTTC.

Only a few counts were recorded for this clone. The J gene is TRBJ2-3, the V gene TRBV5-1; D is unclear. Trimming removed 2 bases from V and 3 bases from J, with 7 bases in between. CDR3 size: 13 residues. Germline loops: CDR1 SGHRS, CDR2 YFSETQ. This CDR3 reads CASSFSRTDTQYF. In DNA form, the CDR3 reads TGCGCCAGCAGCTTTTCCCGGACAGATACGCAGTATTTT.

V and J are TRBV11-3 and TRBJ2-3; 7 bases match TRBD2. The CDR3 is 13 amino acids. Germline CDR1 and CDR2: SGHNT and YENEEA. V shed 8 bases, J shed 7 bases, and the junction held 9 bases outside the gene matches. CDR3 DNA: TGTGCCAGCGCCAGCGGAGCGGGATATACGCAGTATTTT. Its protein product is CASASGAGYTQYF.

The chain carries TRBV10-2 and TRBJ2-2; 9 bases line up with TRBD1. CDR1 is WSHSY and CDR2 is SAAADI in the germline V gene. This CDR3 is built from 13 residues. The V gene end was trimmed by 7 bases and the J gene end by 5 bases; junction bases not matched to a gene: 2. The CDR3 DNA follows: TGCGCCAGCACGGGACAGGGAACCGGGGAGCTGTTTTTT. Translated: CASTGQGTGELFF.

The chain couples TRBV6-5 to TRBJ1-3; TRBD1 agrees at 10 bases. The CDR3 length is 13 residues. The ends lost 8 bases at V and 4 bases at J; junction bases unmatched: 2. Germline V gene lookup returns CDR1 MNHEY and CDR2 SVGAGI. CDR3 sequence (DNA): TGTGCCAGCTGGGACAGGGGCGGAAACACCATATATTTT. Its translation is CASWDRGGNTIYF.

CDR3 DNA: TGCGCCAGCAGCTACAGGAGCGGGGGGTCCTACAATGAGCAGTTCTTC. Protein: CASSYRSGGSYNEQFF. The J gene is TRBJ2-1, the V gene TRBV5-1, with 9 bases matching TRBD2. The CDR3 extends over 16 amino acids. V lost 3 bases to trimming and J lost 1 base; unmatched junction nucleotides: 5. Germline lookup yields CDR1 SGHRS and CDR2 YFSETQ.

This clone has just a few counts. The chain has TRBV18 and TRBJ1-2; tentative D call: TRBD1 (6 bases). Per germline, CDR1 KGHSH and CDR2 LQKENI. The CDR3 is 13 residues long. V was shortened by 4 bases and J by 8 bases, with 14 bases between the two germline ends. The CDR3 DNA is TGTGCCAGCTCACTGGACAGCCTTCGGGGCTACACCTTC. It is translated as CASSLDSLRGYTF.

The gene calls are TRBV6-5 and TRBJ2-1; the D gene is possibly TRBD2 (6 bases). V was cut by 6 bases and J by 8 bases, with 11 bases left in between. There are 12 residues in the CDR3. CDR1 and CDR2 from the germline V gene are MNHEY and SVGAGI. The CDR3 is CASREGQDEQFF. The CDR3 DNA follows: TGTGCCAGCAGGGAGGGGCAGGATGAGCAGTTCTTC.

This clone was observed once. The chain recombines TRBV6-5 with TRBJ2-1, with D possibly TRBD2 on 7 matching bases. Germline V CDR1 and CDR2: MNHEY, SVGAGI. Between the trimmed V and J ends, which lost 6 bases and 8 bases, there was a span of 17 bases. The CDR3 sequence is 14 residues long. CDR3: CASRGLQGRDEQFF. CDR3 nucleotides: TGTGCCAGCAGGGGACTACAGGGTAGGGATGAGCAGTTCTTC.